One and the same sample provided the 25 T cell receptor beta chains below, sequenced in a study of blood T cell repertoires in COVID-19. TCRdb keeps only in-frame clones here, not all; method: immunoSEQ multiplex PCR. Here the sample spans approximately 65,000 clones, roughly nine tenths being singletons. The sequenced sample consisted of peripheral blood. The receptors were gathered from a woman aged 50 to 65 with active COVID-19.

The rearrangement links TRBV5-6 to TRBJ2-7, with TRBD2 matching over 9 bases. Trimming took 4 bases from V and 7 from J; bases not matched to a gene: 6. The CDR3 runs to 13 residues. Germline V gives CDR1 SGHDT, CDR2 YYEEEE. The CDR3 loop is CASSQTSGGEQYF. CDR3 coding DNA: TGTGCCAGCAGCCAGACTAGCGGCGGGGAGCAGTACTTC.

V and J are TRBV30 and TRBJ2-1; 9 bases fit TRBD2. J lost 4 bases, V lost 0 bases, and 7 bases had no gene match. The germline gives CDR1 GTSNPN, CDR2 SVGIG (reference sequence). This CDR3 is 16 amino acids long. The DNA of the CDR3 is TGTGCCTGGAGTGTATACTGGCGGGAGGGTTACAATGAGCAGTTCTTC. Its protein product is CAWSVYWREGYNEQFF.

This chain uses TRBV9 with TRBJ2-2, with 7 bases matching TRBD1. V lost 2 bases, J lost 1 base, and 2 bases stayed unmatched. Per germline, CDR1 SGDLS and CDR2 YYNGEE. The CDR3 covers 15 residues. This CDR3 is CASSVRTGNTGELFF. The CDR3 nucleotides read TGTGCCAGCAGCGTTAGGACAGGGAACACCGGGGAGCTGTTTTTT.

This chain joins TRBV10-3 and TRBJ2-1, with D possibly being TRBD1 (6 bases). CDR3 size: 14 residues. Germline values: CDR1 ENHRY, CDR2 SYGVKD. V was cut by 7 bases and J by 0 bases, with 10 bases left in between. The CDR3 coding sequence is TGTGCCATCAAAGAAGGGGGCTCCTACAATGAGCAGTTCTTC. Translated: CAIKEGGSYNEQFF.

The rearrangement joins TRBV28 to TRBJ1-2; D remains unclear. The CDR3 spans 13 residues. V lost 6 bases to trimming and J lost 2 bases, with 10 bases between them. The germline CDR1 and CDR2 sequences are MDHEN and SYDVKM. CDR3 sequence (DNA): TGTGCCAGCAGGTATAGCTCGAACTATGGCTACACCTTC. This sequence encodes CASRYSSNYGYTF.

This clone was observed a handful of times. The chain combines TRBV28 with TRBJ1-2, with no clear D. The CDR3 loop spans 13 amino acids. The V end lost 3 bases, the J end lost 8 bases, and 13 bases lay between the germline ends. The germline CDR1 and CDR2 sequences are MDHEN and SYDVKM. The CDR3 is CASSFTGTRGYTF. The CDR3 DNA is TGTGCCAGCAGTTTCACGGGAACGAGGGGCTACACCTTC.

This clone was counted between two and nine times. The chain is built from TRBV28 and TRBJ1-5; TRBD1 is a possible D gene (6 bases). There are 14 residues in the CDR3. Germline V lookup: CDR1 MDHEN, CDR2 SYDVKM. Deletions cut 6 bases from V and 5 bases from J, with 14 bases between. CDR3 nucleotides: TGTGCCAGCAGGTACAGGGATTGGGATCAGCCCCAGCATTTT. Translation: CASRYRDWDQPQHF.

CDR3: CSALRRDRGNGELFF. For the CDR3, the DNA is TGCAGCGCCCTGAGGCGGGACAGGGGGAACGGGGAGCTGTTTTTT. V usage is TRBV29-1 and J usage is TRBJ2-2; 11 positions match TRBD1. CDR1 and CDR2 from the germline V gene are SQVTM and ANQGSEA. The CDR3 length is 15 residues. The ends lost 7 bases at V and 7 bases at J; junction bases unmatched: 11.

The J gene is TRBJ2-6, the V gene TRBV30; D is uncertain. This CDR3 is built from 15 residues. CDR1 GTSNPN and CDR2 SVGIG come from the germline V gene (reference sequence). Trimming left V 0 bases short and J 0 bases short, with 6 bases between. The CDR3: CAWSVFYSGANVLTF. The CDR3 region has the DNA TGTGCCTGGAGTGTATTTTACTCTGGGGCCAACGTCCTGACTTTC.

The rearrangement uses TRBV6-5 and TRBJ2-3; 7 positions match TRBD1. Germline CDR1 reads MNHEY; CDR2 reads SVGAGI. Trimming cost V 5 bases and J 4 bases; bases outside gene matches: 6. The CDR3 covers 14 residues. As DNA, the CDR3 is TGTGCCAGCAGTCTACAGGGGAACCCAGATACGCAGTATTTT. Its protein is CASSLQGNPDTQYF.

The chain is built from TRBV14 and TRBJ2-1; the D gene is possibly TRBD2 (5 bases). The V end was cut by 4 bases, the J end by 6 bases, with 10 bases between. There are 13 residues in the CDR3. Germline V gene lookup returns CDR1 SGHDN and CDR2 FVKESK. The CDR3 loop is CASSLFRGNEQFF. The CDR3 region has the DNA TGTGCCAGCAGCCTTTTTCGGGGCAATGAGCAGTTCTTC.

V and J are TRBV2 and TRBJ2-3; 7 bases are a match to TRBD1. This CDR3 is built from 13 residues. J was trimmed by 1 base and V by 11 bases; bases with no gene match: 6. Germline V gene sequence: CDR1 SNHLY, CDR2 FYNNEI. CDR3 protein: CAGYGQGTDTQYF. CDR3 bases: TGTGCCGGGTACGGACAGGGCACAGATACGCAGTATTTT.

The rearrangement joins TRBV7-9 to TRBJ2-3; D perhaps matches TRBD2 (6 bases). V shed 1 base and J shed 4 bases, with 6 bases lying between them. The CDR3 totals 13 residues. Per germline, CDR1 SEHNR and CDR2 FQNEAQ (reference sequence). This CDR3 is CASSLGLADTQYF. The CDR3 coding sequence is TGTGCCAGCAGCTTAGGACTAGCAGATACGCAGTATTTT. Together with reference TRBV7-9 and TRBJ2-3, the CDR3 gives the full variable domain: DTGVSQNPRHKITKRGQNVTFRCDPISEHNRLYWYRQTLGQGPEFLTYFQNEAQLEKSRLLSDRFSAERPKGSFSTLEIQRTEQGDSAMYLCASSLGLADTQYFGPGTRLTVL.

The chain combines TRBV7-3 with TRBJ2-3; D is unclear. In germline, CDR1 is SGHTA, CDR2 FQGTGA. V shed 4 bases and J shed 4 bases, with 9 bases lying between them. The CDR3 length is 13 residues. The DNA for the CDR3 is TGTGCCAGCAGCTCACCAGGTGCAGATACGCAGTATTTT. This translates into CASSSPGADTQYF.

This chain uses TRBV7-9 with TRBJ2-3, with 9 bases matching TRBD2. The CDR3 contains 14 residues. J gave up 3 bases and V 9 bases, and 7 bases lay outside the gene matches. Germline CDR1 SEHNR, CDR2 FQNEAQ (reference sequence). Here the CDR3 reads CARIRREGTDTQYF. CDR3 nucleotide sequence: TGTGCCAGAATTCGGCGGGAGGGGACAGATACGCAGTATTTT.

V and J are TRBV11-2 and TRBJ1-2; the D gene is possibly TRBD1 (6 bases). V shed 1 base and J shed 8 bases, with 8 bases lying between them. The CDR3 loop spans 12 amino acids. The germline CDR1 and CDR2 sequences are SGHAT and FQNNGV. As DNA, the CDR3 is TGTGCCAGCAGCTTAGCCAGGGGCGGCTACACCTTC. Translation: CASSLARGGYTF.

This chain joins TRBV5-1 and TRBJ2-1, with TRBD1 as a possible D gene (6 bases). The germline V gene has CDR1 SGHRS and CDR2 YFSETQ. This CDR3 has 13 residues. V was clipped by 4 bases and J by 7 bases, with 12 bases between them. In DNA form, the CDR3 reads TGCGCCAGCAGCGCAGGGACACCGAATGAGCAGTTCTTC. Amino acids: CASSAGTPNEQFF.

This clone showed up just once. V and J are TRBV19 and TRBJ1-5; D is perhaps TRBD1 (5 bases). V gave up 3 bases and J gave up 6 bases, with 9 bases separating them. This CDR3 is 13 amino acids long. The germline V gene has CDR1 LNHDA and CDR2 SQIVND (reference sequence). The CDR3 loop reads CASSIKGIQPQHF. CDR3 coding DNA: TGTGCCAGTAGTATCAAGGGGATTCAGCCCCAGCATTTT.

The J gene is TRBJ1-1, the V gene TRBV6-5; possible D gene TRBD1, 5 bases. This CDR3 spans 15 amino acids. V was trimmed by 2 bases and J by 1 base, leaving 11 bases between them. Per germline, CDR1 MNHEY and CDR2 SVGAGI. CDR3 sequence: CASSYLIGGNTEAFF. DNA of the CDR3: TGTGCCAGCAGTTACCTCATCGGGGGGAACACTGAAGCTTTCTTT.

V usage is TRBV24-1 and J usage is TRBJ1-1; D is perhaps TRBD1 (5 bases). CDR3 length: 14 residues. CDR1 and CDR2 from the germline V gene are KGHDR and SFDVKD. The ends were cut back, 4 bases at V and 1 base at J, with 9 bases in the middle. Here the CDR3 reads CATSEGGENTEAFF. Written as DNA, the CDR3 is TGTGCCACCAGTGAGGGGGGAGAGAACACTGAAGCTTTCTTT.

The chain employs TRBV12-3 or TRBV12-4 and TRBJ2-1; D gene ambiguous. The CDR3 is made up of 11 amino acids. The V end was cut by 0 bases, the J end by 15 bases, with 9 bases between. The CDR3 region is CASSLARGWFF. In DNA form, the CDR3 reads TGTGCCAGCAGTTTAGCTCGCGGATGGTTCTTC.

Note on this clone: Because the CDR3's place on the DNA is in doubt, the DNA is left out and the CDR3 is given as listed by TCRdb. The chain is built from TRBV21-1 and TRBJ1-3. TRBV21-1 has pseudogene status. Including both end residues, the CDR3 is 17 amino acids long. This chain's CDR3 is CASSKAGEVASGNTIYF.

The chain uses TRBV5-1 and TRBJ2-3, with a tentative D call TRBD1 (5 bases). The CDR3 totals 20 residues. V lost 1 base, J lost 2 bases, and 26 bases lay in between. Germline V gene sequence: CDR1 SGHRS, CDR2 YFSETQ. CDR3 sequence: CASSLSLAGISLHSTDTQYF. The CDR3 bases are TGCGCCAGCAGCTTGTCCCTCGCAGGGATTAGCCTTCATTCCACAGATACGCAGTATTTT.

V usage is TRBV27 and J usage is TRBJ2-7; 11 bases match TRBD1. Germline lookup yields CDR1 MNHEY and CDR2 SMNVEV (reference sequence). CDR3 length equals 16 residues. V dropped 5 bases and J dropped 3; count of bases not matched to a gene: 9. The CDR3 reads CASSPYVDRGLYEQYF. For the CDR3, the DNA is TGTGCCAGCAGTCCCTACGTGGACAGGGGGCTCTACGAGCAGTACTTC.

The rearrangement links TRBV7-9 to TRBJ1-4, with no clear D. CDR3 length: 15 amino acids. The germline gives CDR1 SEHNR, CDR2 FQNEAQ (reference sequence). Trimming shortened V by 5 bases and J by 0 bases, and 10 bases separated the two germline ends. The CDR3 loop reads CASSRIGTTNEKLFF. The CDR3 DNA reads TGTGCCAGCAGCCGAATCGGTACAACTAATGAAAAACTGTTTTTT.